These T cell receptor beta chains were read from a single sample in a study of siplizumab effects on memory and regulatory T cells. Assay used: immunoSEQ multiplex PCR; TCRdb lists only in-frame clones, some missing. The sample has around 99,000 clones; 92% are singletons. Sequencing was carried out using Tregs sorted from blood. These receptor sequences come from a human donor in good health. The CDR3 runs from the conserved cysteine through the conserved F or W. A D gene is named only where the DNA matches it firmly. Some rows have no size entry. The others give once, few or many, or a class for an expanded clone.

len | d_gene | abundance | j_gene | v_gene | CDR3aa | CDR3nt
12 | . | once | TRBJ1-1 | TRBV29-1 | CSVEGQMTEAFF | TGCAGCGTTGAGGGGCAGATGACTGAAGCTTTCTTT
14 | . | . | TRBJ2-3 | TRBV5-1 | CASSLAPAPDTQYF | TGCGCCAGCAGCTTGGCGCCGGCACCAGATACGCAGTATTTT
16 | . | . | TRBJ2-4 | TRBV5-1 | CASSFNVRSAKNIQYF | TGCGCCAGCAGCTTCAATGTCAGGTCAGCCAAAAACATTCAGTACTTC
11 | . | . | TRBJ2-1 | TRBV7-2 | CASSAFNEQFF | TGTGCCAGCAGCGCCTTCAATGAGCAGTTCTTC
13 | . | . | TRBJ2-2 | TRBV6-1 | CASTPSFTGELFF | TGTGCCAGCACCCCCTCTTTTACCGGGGAGCTGTTTTTT
16 | . | . | TRBJ1-6 | TRBV4-1 | CASSQAKSSYNSPLHF | TGCGCCAGCAGCCAAGCTAAATCTTCCTATAATTCACCCCTCCACTTT
15 | TRBD2 | . | TRBJ2-7 | TRBV4-1 | CASSQVPGGAYEQYF | TGCGCCAGCAGCCAAGTGCCGGGGGGGGCCTACGAGCAGTACTTC
15 | TRBD1 | . | TRBJ1-1 | TRBV11-2 | CASSARTGGGTEAFF | TGTGCCAGCAGCGCCCGAACAGGGGGCGGAACTGAAGCTTTCTTT
15 | . | . | TRBJ2-1 | TRBV5-1 | CASNPGAGTHNEQFF | TGCGCCAGCAACCCGGGGGCGGGAACCCACAATGAGCAGTTCTTC
15 | TRBD2 | . | TRBJ2-5 | TRBV5-4 | CASSVAGTSGETQYF | TGTGCCAGCAGCGTAGCCGGGACTAGCGGGGAGACCCAGTACTTC
11 | . | . | TRBJ1-4 | TRBV20-1 | CTAEANEKLFF | TGCACCGCGGAGGCGAATGAAAAACTGTTTTTT
12 | . | . | TRBJ1-2 | TRBV5-1 | CASSLDQFGYTF | TGCGCCAGCAGCTTGGACCAGTTTGGCTACACCTTC
12 | . | . | TRBJ2-5 | TRBV29-1 | CSFTGSVETQYF | TGCAGCTTTACAGGTAGCGTCGAGACCCAGTACTTC
16 | . | once | TRBJ2-7 | TRBV4-2 | CASSPLQGGASYEQYF | TGTGCCAGCAGCCCTCTCCAGGGGGGGGCCTCCTACGAGCAGTACTTC